This T cell receptor beta chain was profiled in a study of technical replicates of blood from four donors. Germline V CDR1 and CDR2: SGHRS, YFSETQ. Germline trimming cut 5 bases from V and 5 bases from J; bases unmatched to any gene: 6. The CDR3 covers 14 residues. Clones were read by immunoSEQ multiplex PCR, and TCRdb kept only the in-frame ones, dropping some. Among 95,000 to 100,000 clones listed, nearly 97% were seen once. The sequenced sample consisted of T cells isolated from PBMCs. The V gene is TRBV5-1, the J gene TRBJ2-2; 7 bases match TRBD1. This TCR came from a human donor in good health. The CDR3 loop reads CASSPRQGTGELFF. The CDR3 DNA sequence: TGCGCCAGCAGTCCGCGACAGGGAACCGGGGAGCTGTTTTTT.